The next 25 T cell receptor beta chains were all read from a single sample in a study of response to subunit inactivated influenza vaccine. Each CDR3 protein is one row after TCRdb ran MiXCR on the RT-PCR reads. The table includes hundreds of thousands of distinct CDR3 sequences, around 8% detected once. Sequencing was performed on PBMCs from blood, taken less than 30 months after vaccination. These receptors were collected from a man aged 45 to 75 who received an inactivated influenza vaccine.

The DNA for the CDR3 is TGTGCCAGCAGCCAGAGGGAACTAAGCACAGATACGCAGTATTTT. Its protein is CASSQRELSTDTQYF. The chain uses TRBV21-1 and TRBJ2-3; the table calls TRBD2, which could not be checked here. TRBV21-1 is noted as a pseudogene. This CDR3 contains 15 residues.

V gene TRBV12-3 or TRBV12-4 combines with J gene TRBJ2-7; the match to TRBD1 covers 7 bases. The CDR3 contains 11 residues. Trimming at V came to 8 bases and at J to 6 bases, leaving 4 bases not matched to a gene. For the CDR3, the DNA is TGTGCCAGCGGGACAGTACGCGAGCAGTACTTC. It encodes CASGTVREQYF.

This clonotype was counted between two and nine times. V is TRBV20-1 and J is TRBJ2-3; D might be TRBD2 (6 bases). The CDR3 is 14 amino acids. The V gene lost 3 bases and the J gene lost 3 bases, with 13 bases spanning the gap. The germline gives CDR1 DFQATT, CDR2 SNEGSKA (reference sequence). The CDR3: CSASPGGATDTQYF. CDR3 nucleotide sequence: TGCAGTGCTAGTCCGGGCGGGGCGACAGATACGCAGTATTTT.

This clonotype was counted between two and nine times. This sequence joins TRBV5-6 and TRBJ2-3; tentatively, D is TRBD2 (6 bases). The V gene lost 7 bases and the J gene lost 3 bases, with 12 bases spanning the gap. The CDR3 sequence is 13 residues long. CDR1 and CDR2 (germline): SGHDT, YYEEEE. The CDR3 loop is CASRAGLTDTQYF. The CDR3 nucleotides read TGTGCCAGCCGGGCGGGGTTGACAGATACGCAGTATTTT.

This clonotype came up many times. The V call is TRBV14, the J call TRBJ2-1; 15 bases agree with TRBD2. Germline V gene sequence: CDR1 SGHDN, CDR2 FVKESK. This CDR3 contains 16 residues. J gave up 8 bases and V 4 bases, and 6 bases lay outside the gene matches. CDR3 loop: CASSPGTSGRSDEQFF. DNA for the CDR3: TGTGCCAGCAGCCCAGGGACTAGCGGGAGGTCAGATGAGCAGTTCTTC.

This clonotype was recorded at least ten times. The CDR3 sequence is CSARPLSSGVDTQYF. The CDR3 DNA reads TGCAGTGCTAGACCGCTTTCTAGCGGGGTAGATACGCAGTATTTT. J is TRBJ2-3 and V is TRBV20-1, with 9 positions matching TRBD2. Germline CDR1 and CDR2: DFQATT and SNEGSKA (reference sequence). J lost 5 bases, V lost 2 bases, and 8 bases had no gene match. The CDR3 has 15 amino acids.

This clonotype appeared a few times. The rearrangement uses TRBV20-1 and TRBJ1-4, with 7 nucleotides matching TRBD1. V was clipped by 6 bases and J by 2 bases; unmatched bases: 6. Germline V lookup: CDR1 DFQATT, CDR2 SNEGSKA (reference sequence). The CDR3 sequence is 14 residues long. The DNA for the CDR3 is TGCAGTGCAGCGCAGGGGGTGACTAATGAAAAACTGTTTTTT. Translation gives CSAAQGVTNEKLFF.

The J gene is TRBJ2-5, the V gene TRBV3-1; the match to TRBD1 covers 7 bases. Germline V gene data show CDR1 as LGHDT and CDR2 as YNNKEL (reference sequence). V lost 0 bases to trimming and J lost 10 bases; unmatched junction nucleotides: 11. The length of the CDR3 is 15 residues. DNA for the CDR3: TGTGCCAGCAGCCAAGAAGTGACAGGGAGTTCAGGCCAGTACTTC. Its translation is CASSQEVTGSSGQYF.

This clonotype was seen a few times. The chain uses TRBV4-3 and TRBJ2-6; no reliable D call. V was trimmed by 0 bases and J by 4 bases, leaving 13 bases between them. CDR3 length: 17 residues. Per germline, CDR1 LGHNA and CDR2 YSLEER. This CDR3 reads CASSQDLPRRGANVLTF. The CDR3 bases are TGCGCCAGCAGCCAAGACTTGCCCCGACGGGGGGCCAACGTCCTGACTTTC.

The CDR3 coding sequence is TGCGCCAGCAGCTTGGCCCAGCAGTTCCAAGAGACCCAGTACTTC. Protein sequence: CASSLAQQFQETQYF. The chain joins TRBV5-1 to TRBJ2-5, with D hard to call. Per germline, CDR1 SGHRS and CDR2 YFSETQ. The CDR3 sequence is 15 residues long. Trimming removed 0 bases at V and 1 base at J, with 10 bases between.

This clonotype was recorded at least ten times. The chain links TRBV3-1 to TRBJ2-1, with 7 bases that match TRBD1. This CDR3 is built from 14 residues. V lost 6 bases and J lost 8; bases outside the gene matches: 10. CDR1 and CDR2 from the germline V gene are LGHDT and YNNKEL (reference sequence). CDR3 DNA: TGTGCCAGCAGTCCCGGGACAGTATCGGATGAGCAGTTCTTC. The encoded protein is CASSPGTVSDEQFF.

CDR3 sequence reads: CASSQTPLAGVSGELFF. The CDR3 DNA follows: TGCGCCAGCAGTCAGACTCCCCTAGCGGGAGTTTCCGGGGAGCTGTTTTTT. J is TRBJ2-2 and V is TRBV5-1; 10 nucleotides match TRBD2. The CDR3 consists of 17 residues. After removal of 5 bases from V and 6 bases from J, the junction contained 13 bases not matched to a gene. Germline lookup yields CDR1 SGHRS and CDR2 YFSETQ.

This clonotype occurred many times. One junction end does not reproduce the germline sequence, and a read error may be involved. The chain joins TRBV28 to TRBJ2-3, with D maybe TRBD2 (5 bases). Germline lookup yields CDR1 MDHEN and CDR2 SYDVKM. CDR3 length: 12 amino acids. CDR3 sequence (DNA): TGTGCCAGCAGCCACACTCCCCTCCTGGACTTTTTT. Translation: CASSHTPLLDFF.

This clonotype came up a few times. The chain has TRBV20-1 and TRBJ2-7; either TRBD1 or TRBD2 may supply D (5 bases each). The CDR3 consists of 14 residues. Germline-derived CDR1 and CDR2 are DFQATT and SNEGSKA (reference sequence). The ends were cut back, 5 bases at V and 2 bases at J, with 16 bases in the middle. CDR3 nucleotide sequence: TGCAGTGCTCAGGGACCCCGAGCCACCTACGAGCAGTACTTC. It translates to CSAQGPRATYEQYF.

This chain joins TRBV20-1 and TRBJ1-5; 10 positions match TRBD1. Per germline, CDR1 DFQATT and CDR2 SNEGSKA (reference sequence). V lost 5 bases and J lost 9; bases outside the gene matches: 13. CDR3 length: 15 residues. CDR3 bases: TGCAGTGCTGGCGACAGGGGGCAACAAACGTGGCCCCAGCATTTT. Protein product: CSAGDRGQQTWPQHF.

This clonotype was seen a handful of times. The rearrangement uses TRBV30 and TRBJ1-1; D gene uncertain. V gave up 3 bases and J gave up 3 bases, with 14 bases separating them. The CDR3 loop spans 14 amino acids. CDR1 is GTSNPN and CDR2 is SVGIG in the germline V gene (reference sequence). DNA of the CDR3: TGTGCCTGGAGCACCATTCGGAGGGACACTGAAGCTTTCTTT. Translation gives CAWSTIRRDTEAFF.

The V and J genes are TRBV7-2 and TRBJ1-3; D is undetermined. Trimming left V 3 bases short and J 0 bases short, with 9 bases between. The germline CDR1 and CDR2 sequences are SGHTA and FQGNSA. CDR3 length: 15 amino acids. CDR3 sequence (DNA): TGTGCCAGCAGCTTGACGTTCGACTCTGGAAACACCATATATTTT. Translating it yields CASSLTFDSGNTIYF.

This sequence joins TRBV6-5 and TRBJ2-7, with 8 bases matching TRBD2. Germline V gene lookup returns CDR1 MNHEY and CDR2 SVGAGI. The CDR3 length is 17 residues. Trimming at V came to 2 bases and at J to 4 bases, leaving 13 bases not matched to a gene. CDR3 bases: TGTGCCAGCAGTTACGCGGGAGGCCCAAATTATCCTTACGAGCAGTACTTC. It codes for CASSYAGGPNYPYEQYF.

This clonotype was observed at least ten times. The chain combines TRBV20-1 with TRBJ2-3; D is tentatively TRBD1 or TRBD2 (5 bases each). The length of the CDR3 is 15 residues. Germline CDR1 and CDR2: DFQATT and SNEGSKA (reference sequence). Trimming stripped 0 bases from V and 0 bases from J, with 10 bases between. The CDR3: CSAREGPISTDTQYF. The CDR3 bases are TGCAGTGCTAGAGAGGGACCGATAAGCACAGATACGCAGTATTTT.

In this sample, this clonotype turned up many times. The rearrangement links TRBV6-2 or TRBV6-3 to TRBJ2-1, with TRBD2 matching 11 bases. CDR1 is MNHEY and CDR2 is SVGEGT in the germline V gene. V trimming: 11 bases; J trimming: 8 bases; junction bases outside the gene matches: 11. The CDR3 spans 14 residues. CDR3 sequence reads: CAAKELAGVYEQFF. The CDR3 DNA reads TGTGCCGCTAAGGAACTAGCGGGAGTCTATGAGCAGTTCTTC.

This clonotype was seen a few times. This rearrangement joins TRBV6-1 to TRBJ1-5, with 12 bases that match TRBD1. This CDR3 region has 15 residues. Germline lookup yields CDR1 MNHNS and CDR2 SASEGT. Unmatched junction bases numbered 4, after V lost 6 bases and J lost 4 bases. The CDR3 DNA follows: TGTGCCAGCAGCGCGGGACAGGGGGCGAATCAGCCCCAGCATTTT. Translated: CASSAGQGANQPQHF.

The sample holds a few counts of this clonotype. The CDR3 coding sequence is TGCGCCAGCAGCCAAGATATAGGACTACGGGTGTCCGGGGAGCTGTTTTTT. Amino acid sequence: CASSQDIGLRVSGELFF. The chain uses TRBV4-3 and TRBJ2-2; TRBD2 is a possible D gene (6 bases). The CDR3 has 17 residues. Per germline, CDR1 LGHNA and CDR2 YSLEER. V lost 0 bases to trimming and J lost 6 bases, with 17 bases between them.

This clonotype was observed at least ten times. The chain joins TRBV7-9 to TRBJ1-3; TRBD1 aligns across 7 bases. J lost 0 bases, V lost 7 bases, and 9 bases had no gene match. Per the germline V gene, CDR1 is SEHNR and CDR2 is FQNEAQ (reference sequence). The CDR3 is made up of 16 amino acids. CDR3 DNA sequence: TGTGCCAGCACCTCCCCCGGGGACAGCTCTGGAAACACCATATATTTT. Translating it yields CASTSPGDSSGNTIYF.

In its sample, this clonotype was seen many times. This rearrangement joins TRBV12-3 or TRBV12-4 to TRBJ1-2; tentatively, D is TRBD1 (6 bases). With 3 bases removed from V and 4 bases from J, the gap between germline ends came to 18 bases. This CDR3 spans 16 amino acids. The CDR3: CASSFSPGGLIYGYTF. The CDR3 DNA sequence: TGTGCCAGCAGTTTTTCTCCCGGGGGGCTGATCTATGGCTACACCTTC.

This clonotype has at least ten counts. The V and J genes are TRBV15 and TRBJ1-6, with D unresolved. The V and J ends lost 0 bases and 6 bases respectively, with 9 bases between them. The CDR3 totals 15 residues. Germline V gene lookup returns CDR1 LNHNV and CDR2 YYDKDF (reference sequence). The CDR3 sequence: CATSRDRQPNSPLHF. In DNA, the CDR3 is TGTGCCACCAGCAGAGATAGGCAGCCTAATTCACCCCTCCACTTT.